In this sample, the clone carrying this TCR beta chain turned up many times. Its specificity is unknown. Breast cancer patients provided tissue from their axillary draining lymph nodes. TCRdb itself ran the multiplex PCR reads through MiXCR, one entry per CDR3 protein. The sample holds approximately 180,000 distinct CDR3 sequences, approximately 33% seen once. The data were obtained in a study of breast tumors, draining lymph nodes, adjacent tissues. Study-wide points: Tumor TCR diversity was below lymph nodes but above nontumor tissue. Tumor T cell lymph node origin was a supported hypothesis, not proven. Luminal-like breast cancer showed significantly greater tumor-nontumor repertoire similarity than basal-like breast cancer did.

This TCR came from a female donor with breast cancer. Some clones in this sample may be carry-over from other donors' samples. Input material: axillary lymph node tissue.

The CDR3 region is CASSPPGQGNQPQHF. CDR3 nucleotide sequence: TGTGCCAGCAGTCCACCGGGACAAGGCAATCAGCCCCAGCATTTT. The chain couples TRBV3-1 to TRBJ1-5; D may be TRBD1 (6 bases). The germline V gene has CDR1 LGHDT and CDR2 YNNKEL (reference sequence). This CDR3 has 15 residues. V was clipped by 6 bases and J by 2 bases, with 14 bases between them.